These 21 T cell receptor beta chains were all obtained from the same sample, sequenced in a study of blood T cell repertoires in COVID-19. The protocol was immunoSEQ multiplex PCR, while the TCRdb copy is restricted to in-frame clones and leaves out a portion. The data contain roughly 160,000 clones, approximately 79% of them singletons. Sequenced material: peripheral blood. Receptors were obtained from a woman in her fifties or sixties with COVID-19, enrolled during active disease.

V usage is TRBV28 and J usage is TRBJ1-3; no definite D call. The length of the CDR3 is 15 residues. Germline V lookup: CDR1 MDHEN, CDR2 SYDVKM. The germline V and J ends were trimmed by 9 bases and 0 bases, with 15 bases remaining between them. The CDR3 sequence is CASYSGKPSGNTIYF. In nucleotides, the CDR3 is TGTGCCAGTTACTCAGGAAAGCCCTCTGGAAACACCATATATTTT.

The V gene is TRBV15, the J gene TRBJ2-3; TRBD1 matches 7 bases. The CDR3 runs to 16 residues. Per germline, CDR1 LNHNV and CDR2 YYDKDF (reference sequence). The ends lost 3 bases at V and 6 bases at J; junction bases unmatched: 12. The CDR3 region is CATSSKRGDSRDTQYF. CDR3 sequence (DNA): TGTGCCACCAGCAGCAAGAGAGGGGACAGTAGGGATACGCAGTATTTT.

V is TRBV7-8 and J is TRBJ1-1; D possibly corresponds to TRBD1 (5 bases). The CDR3 runs to 14 residues. V was shortened by 0 bases and J by 5 bases, with 10 bases between the two germline ends. Germline CDR1 and CDR2: SGHVS and FQNEAQ. The DNA of the CDR3 is TGTGCCAGCAGCTTAGCTGCAGGGTCAACTGAAGCTTTCTTT. Translated, it gives CASSLAAGSTEAFF.

The gene calls are TRBV7-2 and TRBJ1-5, with D unresolved. CDR1 and CDR2 from the germline V gene are SGHTA and FQGNSA. This CDR3 has 15 residues. V shed 2 bases and J shed 4 bases, with 12 bases lying between them. The DNA for the CDR3 is TGTGCCAGCAGCTTATCCCACCGGGGAAATCAGCCCCAGCATTTT. Protein product: CASSLSHRGNQPQHF.

The V call is TRBV27, the J call TRBJ1-3; TRBD1 might be the D (6 bases). The CDR3 has 15 amino acids. In germline, CDR1 is MNHEY, CDR2 SMNVEV (reference sequence). V was shortened by 6 bases and J by 1 base, with 13 bases between the two germline ends. CDR3 DNA sequence: TGTGCCAGCAGGCCTGGACAGCCTTCTGGAAACACCATATATTTT. Its protein product is CASRPGQPSGNTIYF.

The chain is built from TRBV19 and TRBJ1-1; a possible D gene is TRBD1 (6 bases). Germline V gene sequence: CDR1 LNHDA, CDR2 SQIVND (reference sequence). V lost 0 bases and J lost 4, with 12 bases in between. This CDR3 has 15 residues. As DNA, the CDR3 is TGTGCCAGTAGTATAGATGGGGGCAAGGGCACTGAAGCTTTCTTT. As protein: CASSIDGGKGTEAFF.

The chain couples TRBV28 to TRBJ2-5; 8 bases map to TRBD2. This CDR3 comprises 14 residues. Germline assignment: CDR1 MDHEN and CDR2 SYDVKM. Losses at the gene ends were 8 bases for V and 1 base for J; bases not matched to a gene: 6. The CDR3 reads CASWGSGVQETQYF. The CDR3 region has the DNA TGTGCCAGCTGGGGTAGCGGGGTCCAAGAGACCCAGTACTTC.

CDR3 loop: CASRAPTGFADTEAFF. In nucleotides, the CDR3 is TGCGCCAGCAGGGCCCCTACAGGTTTCGCCGACACTGAAGCTTTCTTT. V usage is TRBV10-2 and J usage is TRBJ1-1, with D perhaps TRBD1 (5 bases). The CDR3 loop spans 16 amino acids. Trimming cost V 6 bases and J 3 bases, with 20 bases left between them. Germline V CDR1 and CDR2: WSHSY, SAAADI.

This clone was observed once. The chain joins TRBV9 to TRBJ2-3; 8 bases are shared with TRBD2. Unmatched junction bases numbered 10, after V lost 4 bases and J lost 0 bases. The CDR3 has 17 residues. Germline V lookup: CDR1 SGDLS, CDR2 YYNGEE. The CDR3 DNA follows: TGTGCCAGCAGCCCAGAGTTTAGCGGGACTAGCACAGATACGCAGTATTTT. Translated, it gives CASSPEFSGTSTDTQYF.

This chain links TRBV5-1 with TRBJ2-4, with TRBD2 matching 10 bases. This CDR3 is 15 amino acids long. In germline, CDR1 is SGHRS, CDR2 YFSETQ. After removal of 3 bases from V and 6 bases from J, the junction contained 6 bases not matched to a gene. The CDR3 protein is CASSSSGRAGNIQYF. DNA of the CDR3: TGCGCCAGCAGCTCGAGCGGGAGGGCGGGAAACATTCAGTACTTC.

The chain recombines TRBV5-8 with TRBJ2-7; D might be TRBD2 (7 bases). V was cut by 0 bases and J by 6 bases, with 10 bases left in between. This CDR3 is 13 amino acids long. Germline CDR1 reads SGHTS; CDR2 reads YDEGEE. Here the CDR3 DNA reads TGTGCCAGCAGCTTGGAGGGGGGGGGCGAGCAGTACGTC. It translates to CASSLEGGGEQYV.

The genes are TRBV28 and TRBJ2-3, with TRBD2 as a possible D gene (6 bases). This CDR3 has 17 residues. Trimming cost V 5 bases and J 6 bases, with 24 bases left between them. Germline CDR1 and CDR2: MDHEN and SYDVKM. The CDR3 spells CASSLSARRFGGDTQYF. The CDR3 bases are TGTGCCAGCAGTCTCTCGGCCAGACGATTTGGGGGGGATACGCAGTATTTT.

The chain has TRBV3-1 (or the pseudogene TRBV3-2) and TRBJ2-2; no firm D call. CDR1 LGHDT and CDR2 YNNKEL come from the germline V gene (reference sequence). The V end lost 3 bases, the J end lost 2 bases, and 10 bases lay between the germline ends. The CDR3 extends over 15 amino acids. This CDR3 reads CASSQTPSNTGELFF. The CDR3 DNA follows: TGTGCCAGCAGCCAGACTCCCTCCAACACCGGGGAGCTGTTTTTT.

This clone has only a few counts. The J gene is TRBJ1-1, the V gene TRBV7-3, with 9 bases fitting TRBD1. Germline V CDR1 and CDR2: SGHTA, FQGTGA. CDR3 length equals 14 residues. Trimming at V came to 5 bases and at J to 4 bases, leaving 5 bases not matched to a gene. Here the CDR3 reads CASSRDRDATEAFF. The CDR3 DNA is TGTGCCAGCAGCAGGGACAGGGATGCCACTGAAGCTTTCTTT.

The gene calls are TRBV15 and TRBJ2-7, with D tentatively TRBD2 (5 bases). Germline lookup yields CDR1 LNHNV and CDR2 YYDKDF (reference sequence). Trimming took off 5 bases at V and 5 bases at J, with 13 bases between the two ends. The CDR3 has 13 amino acids. The CDR3 DNA reads as TGTGCCACCAGCCCCGGGGTACCCGACGAGCAGTACTTC. This sequence encodes CATSPGVPDEQYF.

The V gene is TRBV28, the J gene TRBJ1-5; possible D gene TRBD1, 6 bases. The CDR3 covers 16 residues. Per germline, CDR1 MDHEN and CDR2 SYDVKM. The V gene lost 6 bases and the J gene lost 7 bases, with 22 bases spanning the gap. The CDR3 loop reads CASSPTGQSLRQPQHF. CDR3 in DNA: TGTGCCAGCAGCCCCACCGGACAGTCTCTTAGGCAGCCCCAGCATTTT.

This clone was seen more than once but under ten times. This chain uses TRBV18 with TRBJ2-5, with a weak D call TRBD2 (6 bases). V was shortened by 8 bases and J by 4 bases, with 14 bases between the two germline ends. Germline V gene sequence: CDR1 KGHSH, CDR2 LQKENI. This CDR3 is 13 amino acids long. DNA for the CDR3: TGTGCCAGCCTTATTCGGGGGAGAGAGACCCAGTACTTC. It codes for CASLIRGRETQYF.

The chain combines TRBV25-1 with TRBJ2-5; D perhaps matches TRBD1 (5 bases). V was clipped by 3 bases and J by 2 bases, with 13 bases between them. The CDR3 has 15 residues. The V gene's germline CDR1 is MGHDK and CDR2 SYGVNS. The CDR3 sequence: CASSDPRTGQETQYF. In DNA, the CDR3 is TGTGCCAGCAGTGACCCCAGAACAGGTCAAGAGACCCAGTACTTC.

The table lists this clone with a few counts. The genes are TRBV24-1 and TRBJ2-1; no definite D call. Germline assignment: CDR1 KGHDR and CDR2 SFDVKD. The CDR3 covers 14 residues. The V end lost 3 bases, the J end lost 10 bases, and 15 bases lay between the germline ends. The CDR3 reads CATSDTGPSEEQFF. The CDR3 nucleotides read TGTGCCACCAGTGATACCGGTCCCTCGGAGGAGCAGTTCTTC.

The chain recombines TRBV11-1 with TRBJ1-1, with unresolved D. Germline-derived CDR1 and CDR2 are SGHAT and FQDESV (reference sequence). The CDR3 consists of 13 residues. V gave up 3 bases and J gave up 0 bases, with 5 bases separating them. In DNA form, the CDR3 reads TGTGCCAGCAGCTTGGAGATGAACACTGAAGCTTTCTTT. Translated: CASSLEMNTEAFF.

This clone appeared once. The chain carries TRBV7-9 and TRBJ2-5; 12 nucleotides match TRBD2. CDR1 is SEHNR, CDR2 FQNEAQ, per germline (reference sequence). The CDR3 is 17 amino acids. V shed 5 bases, J shed 5 bases, and the junction held 12 bases outside the gene matches. The CDR3 protein is CASSSLGLAGSSETQYF. CDR3 DNA sequence: TGTGCCAGCAGCAGCTTAGGACTAGCGGGAAGTTCGGAGACCCAGTACTTC.